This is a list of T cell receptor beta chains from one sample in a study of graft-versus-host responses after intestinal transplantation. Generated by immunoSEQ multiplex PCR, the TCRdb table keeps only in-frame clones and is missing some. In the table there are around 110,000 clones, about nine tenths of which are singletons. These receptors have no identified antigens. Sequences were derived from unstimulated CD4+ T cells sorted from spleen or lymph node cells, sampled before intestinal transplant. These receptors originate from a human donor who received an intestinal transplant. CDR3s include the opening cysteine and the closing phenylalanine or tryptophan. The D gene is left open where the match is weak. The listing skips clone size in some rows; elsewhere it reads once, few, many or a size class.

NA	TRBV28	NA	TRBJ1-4	TGTGCCAGCAGGGACAATGTTGAAAAACTGTTTTTT	CASRDNVEKLFF
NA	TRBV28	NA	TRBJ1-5	TGTGCCACTCAGGGGAGGGACCGCTATCAGCCCCAGCATTTT	CATQGRDRYQPQHF
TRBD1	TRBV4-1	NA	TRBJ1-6	TGCGCCAGCAGCCCTGGACAGGGACCGGAGATTTATTCACCCCTCCACTTT	CASSPGQGPEIYSPLHF
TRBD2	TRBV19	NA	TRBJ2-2	TGTGCCAGTAGCGACCGTGGTAGCGGGACCGGGGAGCTGTTTTTT	CASSDRGSGTGELFF
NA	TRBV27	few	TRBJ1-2	TGTGCCAGCACCCCCCACGCAGGGGCCCCTAACTATGGCTACACCTTC	CASTPHAGAPNYGYTF
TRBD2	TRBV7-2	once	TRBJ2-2	TGTGCCAGCAGCAAAGCGGGGGGGCCCGGGGAGCTGTTTTTT	CASSKAGGPGELFF
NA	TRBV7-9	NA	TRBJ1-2	TGTGCCAGCAGCTTAGGATCCGGGACTAACTATGGCTACACCTTC	CASSLGSGTNYGYTF
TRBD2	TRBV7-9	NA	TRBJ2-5	TGTGCCAGCAGCTTAGCGGGCGGGGGGGCGCGAGAGACCCAGTACTTC	CASSLAGGGARETQYF
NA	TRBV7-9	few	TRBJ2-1	TGTGCCAGCAGATCCTGGTCCAGGGGCAATGAGCAGTTCTTC	CASRSWSRGNEQFF
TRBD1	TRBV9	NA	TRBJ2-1	TGTGCCAGCAGCGCCCGACAGGGGAGCTCCTACAATGAGCAGTTCTTC	CASSARQGSSYNEQFF
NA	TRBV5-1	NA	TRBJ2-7	TGCGCCAGCAGCTTGAGCCAGGGAGGCAACGAGCAGTACTTC	CASSLSQGGNEQYF
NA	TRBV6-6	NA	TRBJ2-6	TGTGCCAGCAGGAGCTCTGGGGCCAACGTCCTGACTTTC	CASRSSGANVLTF
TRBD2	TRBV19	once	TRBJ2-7	TGTGCCAGTAGTCCCAGACCCTTTAGCGGGAGGGATACCTACGAGCAGTACTTC	CASSPRPFSGRDTYEQYF
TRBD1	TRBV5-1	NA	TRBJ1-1	TGCGCCAGCAGTTCTAGATCTGAGACAGGGGTTTTTAACACTGAAGCTTTCTTT	CASSSRSETGVFNTEAFF
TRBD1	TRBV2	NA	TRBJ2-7	TGTGCCAGCAGAGTTGGGGGAACGGGACAGGGCTTCTACGAGCAGTACTTC	CASRVGGTGQGFYEQYF
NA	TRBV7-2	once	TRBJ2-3	TGTGCCAGCAGCTTAGTGCTAGCGACAGATACGCAGTATTTT	CASSLVLATDTQYF
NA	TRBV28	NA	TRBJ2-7	TGTGCCAGCGCGGACCAGGGGTACTCCTACGAGCAGTACTTC	CASADQGYSYEQYF
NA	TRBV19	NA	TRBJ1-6	TGTGCCAGTAGTATTGCGGAAACCTATAATTCACCCCTCCACTTT	CASSIAETYNSPLHF
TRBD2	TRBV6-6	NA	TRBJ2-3	TGTGCCAGCACCGACGTACGGGGGGGCACAGATACGCAGTATTTT	CASTDVRGGTDTQYF
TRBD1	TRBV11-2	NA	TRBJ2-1	TGTGCCAGCAGGTGGGACAGGGCCTACAATGAGCAGTTCTTC	CASRWDRAYNEQFF
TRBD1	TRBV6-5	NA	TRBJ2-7	TGTGCCAGCAGTCGGACAGGCTACGAGCAGTACTTC	CASSRTGYEQYF
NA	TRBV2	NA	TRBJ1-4	TGTGCCAGCAGTGGGCAGGGGTATGAAAAACTGTTTTTT	CASSGQGYEKLFF
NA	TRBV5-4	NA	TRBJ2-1	TGTGCCAGCAGCTTGGGTGGGAGCTCCTACAATGAGCAGTTCTTC	CASSLGGSSYNEQFF
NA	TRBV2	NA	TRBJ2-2	TGTGCCAGCAGTGATAGAACGAGCGGGGAGCTGTTTTTT	CASSDRTSGELFF
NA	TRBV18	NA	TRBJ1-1	TGTGCCAGCTCACCACCGTCGGAGGCCCGTGCTTTCTTT	CASSPPSEARAFF
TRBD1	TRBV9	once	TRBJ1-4	TGTGCCAGCAGCGTAGAGGAGAGGACAGGGAATGAAAAACTGTTTTTT	CASSVEERTGNEKLFF
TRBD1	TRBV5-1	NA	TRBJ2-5	TGCGCCAGCAGCTCGAGCTCCAGGGGGCAAGAGACCCAGTACTTC	CASSSSSRGQETQYF
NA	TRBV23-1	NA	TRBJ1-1	TGCGCCAGCAGCCGCAGGGCGCAAAGTGAAGCTTTCTTT	CASSRRAQSEAFF
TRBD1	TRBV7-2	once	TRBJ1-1	TGTGCCAGCAGTTCACAGGGGGCATTGTCTGAAGCTTTCTTT	CASSSQGALSEAFF
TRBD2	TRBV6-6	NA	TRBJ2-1	TGTGCCAGCAGTTACTCTGGGACTAGCAATGAGCAGTTCTTC	CASSYSGTSNEQFF
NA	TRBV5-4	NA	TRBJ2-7	TGTGCCAGCAGCGGGGGGTACGAGCAGTACTTC	CASSGGYEQYF
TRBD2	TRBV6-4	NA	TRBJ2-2	TGTGCCAGCAGCTTGACCGGGACTAGGACCGGGGAGCTGTTTTTT	CASSLTGTRTGELFF
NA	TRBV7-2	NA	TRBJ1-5	TGTGCCAGCAGCCTCGGGGACACGGGATTGCCCCAGCATTTT	CASSLGDTGLPQHF
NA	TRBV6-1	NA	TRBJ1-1	TGTGCCAGCAGTCGGCGGGGAGCGGGCACTGAAGCTTTCTTT	CASSRRGAGTEAFF
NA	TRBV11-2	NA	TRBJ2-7	TGTGCCAGCAGCTCACTCGGGTCGAGCAGGGACTACGAGCAGTACTTC	CASSSLGSSRDYEQYF
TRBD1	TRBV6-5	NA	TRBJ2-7	TGTGCCAGCAGTTACTCGAGGGGGACAGGGACTTACGAGCAGTACTTC	CASSYSRGTGTYEQYF
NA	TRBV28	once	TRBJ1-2	TGTGCCAGCAGCTCCCAGGGGTCGCCGAACTATGGCTACACCTTC	CASSSQGSPNYGYTF
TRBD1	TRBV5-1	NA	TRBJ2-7	TGCGCCAGCACCGCAGGTGGGACAGGGCCGTCCGAGCAGTACTTC	CASTAGGTGPSEQYF
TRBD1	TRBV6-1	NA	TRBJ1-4	TGTGCCAGCAGTGCAAGAACAGGGGTAACTAATGAAAAACTGTTTTTT	CASSARTGVTNEKLFF
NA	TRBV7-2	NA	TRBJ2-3	TGTGCCAGCAGCTTAGTTGGAGGAACAGTTAGCACAGATACGCAGTATTTT	CASSLVGGTVSTDTQYF
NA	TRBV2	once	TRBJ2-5	TGTGCCAGCGACCAGACAGGCCGTGGAGAGACCCAGTACTTC	CASDQTGRGETQYF
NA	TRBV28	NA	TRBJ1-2	TGTGCCAGCAGAACAGGGAAAGCTAACTATGGCTACACCTTC	CASRTGKANYGYTF
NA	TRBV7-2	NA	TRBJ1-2	TGTGCCGGCTCCCCGTTATATTGGTCGGCAGACAGGGGCTACACCTTC	CAGSPLYWSADRGYTF